One sample yielded the 10 T cell receptor beta chains listed below, sequenced in a study of blood T cell repertoires in COVID-19. Profiling relied on immunoSEQ multiplex PCR, and the TCRdb table lists in-frame clones only, not all of them. There are about 290,000 clones in the sample; around 90% occur only once, and 1.5% to 2% lies in the top ten. The sequencing sample was made of PBMCs or T cells enriched from blood (not recorded which). These receptors came from a woman between 35 and 50 years old who had recovered from COVID-19.

In its sample, this clone was seen once. The chain combines TRBV6-5 with TRBJ2-7, with TRBD2 matching 7 bases. The V and J ends lost 3 bases and 2 bases, in that order; junction bases with no gene match: 10. Per germline, CDR1 MNHEY and CDR2 SVGAGI. The CDR3 length is 16 residues. This CDR3 is CASSYWGGPTPYEQYF. Written as DNA, the CDR3 is TGTGCCAGCAGTTATTGGGGGGGTCCTACCCCCTACGAGCAGTACTTC.

The CDR3 sequence is CSVSGAQGDGYTF. The CDR3 DNA sequence: TGCAGCGTTTCCGGCGCACAGGGCGATGGCTACACCTTC. The chain recombines TRBV29-1 with TRBJ1-2; D perhaps matches TRBD1 (6 bases). Trimming took off 5 bases at V and 6 bases at J, with 16 bases between the two ends. The CDR3 totals 13 residues. The germline V gene has CDR1 SQVTM and CDR2 ANQGSEA.

This clone appeared a few times. V usage is TRBV9 and J usage is TRBJ2-3, with a tentative D call TRBD2 (6 bases). Germline V lookup: CDR1 SGDLS, CDR2 YYNGEE. The CDR3 has 15 amino acids. V gave up 3 bases and J gave up 0 bases, with 11 bases separating them. The CDR3 coding sequence is TGTGCCAGCAGCGCGCTAGCGAAAAGCACAGATACGCAGTATTTT. It yields the protein CASSALAKSTDTQYF.

The chain carries TRBV30 and TRBJ1-5; 7 positions agree with TRBD1. The ends lost 1 base at V and 6 bases at J; junction bases unmatched: 12. The length of the CDR3 is 16 residues. Germline lookup yields CDR1 GTSNPN and CDR2 SVGIG (reference sequence). The CDR3 coding sequence is TGTGCCTGGAGTGCCGGGACAGCAGCGTCGGGTCAGCCCCAGCATTTT. It specifies CAWSAGTAASGQPQHF.

The chain is built from TRBV5-1 and TRBJ1-2, with 12 bases that match TRBD1. The junction had 8 bases not matched to a gene; V was cut back by 0 bases and J by 8 bases. In germline, CDR1 is SGHRS, CDR2 YFSETQ. CDR3 length: 16 residues. The CDR3 reads CASSLVGQGARGGYTF. The DNA of the CDR3 is TGCGCCAGCAGCTTGGTGGGACAGGGGGCGCGTGGAGGCTACACCTTC.

The chain combines TRBV5-4 with TRBJ2-2; maybe TRBD2 (6 bases). The germline V gene has CDR1 SGHNT and CDR2 YYREEE (reference sequence). This CDR3 spans 14 amino acids. The V end lost 4 bases, the J end lost 10 bases, and 17 bases lay between the germline ends. The CDR3 loop reads CASSPGGAREELFF. The CDR3 coding sequence is TGTGCCAGCAGCCCCGGGGGAGCGCGGGAGGAGCTGTTTTTT.

This chain joins TRBV19 and TRBJ2-1, with 10 nucleotides matching TRBD1. The CDR3 covers 15 residues. V shed 5 bases, J shed 2 bases, and the junction held 3 bases outside the gene matches. Germline V gene lookup returns CDR1 LNHDA and CDR2 SQIVND (reference sequence). The CDR3 DNA reads as TGTGCCAGTAGTTTCGGACAGGGGGCCTACAATGAGCAGTTCTTC. Translation: CASSFGQGAYNEQFF. Filled out from reference TRBV19 and TRBJ2-1, the complete variable domain reads DGGITQSPKYLFRKEGQNVTLSCEQNLNHDAMYWYRQDPGQGLRLIYYSQIVNDFQKGDIAEGYSVSREKKESFPLTVTSAQKNPTAFYLCASSFGQGAYNEQFFGPGTRLTVL.

The rearrangement links TRBV6-1 to TRBJ2-3; the match to TRBD1 covers 7 bases. V dropped 3 bases and J dropped 9; count of bases not matched to a gene: 6. The CDR3 runs to 13 residues. CDR1 MNHNS and CDR2 SASEGT come from the germline V gene. The CDR3: CASSETGSPTQYF. CDR3 nucleotides: TGTGCCAGCAGTGAGACAGGGTCTCCCACGCAGTATTTT.

The chain has TRBV30 and TRBJ2-1; D is unresolved. The germline gives CDR1 GTSNPN, CDR2 SVGIG (reference sequence). V gave up 2 bases and J gave up 7 bases, with 3 bases separating them. The CDR3 is made up of 10 amino acids. DNA for the CDR3: TGTGCCTGGAGTCTAAATGAGCAGTTCTTC. Its translation is CAWSLNEQFF.

The V gene is TRBV29-1, the J gene TRBJ1-1; tentative D call: TRBD1 (6 bases). The germline CDR1 and CDR2 sequences are SQVTM and ANQGSEA. CDR3 length equals 14 residues. V shed 6 bases and J shed 0 bases, with 14 bases lying between them. The CDR3: CSVCPGTLNTEAFF. CDR3 sequence (DNA): TGCAGCGTCTGTCCCGGGACACTGAACACTGAAGCTTTCTTT.